This T cell receptor (beta chain) was recovered during a study of blood T cell repertoires in COVID-19. Overall study context: Acute and convalescent COVID-19 samples came from the United States, Italy and Spain. The cDNA or gDNA used as material had been derived from T cells, B-cell-depleted T cells, or PBMCs.

Germline V CDR1 and CDR2: SGHTA, FQGTGA. CDR3 length: 14 residues. Trimming took off 0 bases at V and 5 bases at J, with 10 bases between the two ends. Assay used: immunoSEQ multiplex PCR; TCRdb lists only in-frame clones, some missing. The sample comprises some 150,000 clones, approximately 80% of which are singletons, and 7% to 10% rests with the top ten. Symptom resolution, clearance, or two negative PCRs marked donors in Cohort 3 as recovered. V and J are TRBV7-3 and TRBJ1-1; D gene uncertain. Sequenced input: PBMCs or T cells enriched from blood (not recorded which). The TCR comes from a man in his fifties who had recovered from COVID-19. CDR3 DNA sequence: TGTGCCAGCAGCTTAACGTCAGGTCTTACTGAAGCTTTCTTT. Protein: CASSLTSGLTEAFF.